This entry describes one TCR beta chain. Assay used: immunoSEQ multiplex PCR; TCRdb lists only in-frame clones, some missing. The sample records roughly 550,000 clones, 70% to 80% being singletons. The entry originates in a study of shared T cell receptors in the human thymus. J was trimmed by 4 bases and V by 0 bases; bases with no gene match: 8. This CDR3 is 17 amino acids long. Germline lookup yields CDR1 GTSNPN and CDR2 SVGIG (reference sequence). These data were also reused for a study on human thymus T cells.

Sequencing was performed on thymocytes. This TCR came from a boy under two years old with a congenital heart defect. V gene TRBV30 combines with J gene TRBJ2-6, with 8 bases matching TRBD1. The CDR3 loop is CAWSVGQVLFGANVLTF. The CDR3 DNA follows: TGTGCCTGGAGTGTGGGACAGGTCCTATTCGGGGCCAACGTCCTGACTTTC.